The 5 T cell receptor beta chains reported below all come from one sample, sequenced in a study of blood T cell repertoires in COVID-19. TCRdb's copy holds only in-frame clones and misses some; the assay was immunoSEQ multiplex PCR. Of about 140,000 clones listed, roughly 90% are singletons. Material for sequencing was peripheral blood. Receptors were obtained from a man aged 45 to 65 with active or convalescent COVID-19.

This chain connects TRBV7-8 to TRBJ2-3, with D hard to call. The CDR3 is made up of 13 amino acids. Per the germline V gene, CDR1 is SGHVS and CDR2 is FQNEAQ. The V and J ends lost 4 bases and 4 bases respectively, with 9 bases between them. The CDR3 loop reads CASSSRRPDTQYF. CDR3 nucleotides: TGTGCCAGCAGCTCGAGGAGACCAGATACGCAGTATTTT.

The chain recombines TRBV25-1 with TRBJ2-1; weak D call: TRBD2 (6 bases). The CDR3 length is 16 residues. CDR1 and CDR2 from the germline V gene are MGHDK and SYGVNS. Deletions cut 4 bases from V and 9 bases from J, with 22 bases between. Here the CDR3 reads CASSGEGGRQRGEQFF. The CDR3 region has the DNA TGTGCCAGCAGTGGGGAAGGAGGGAGACAACGAGGTGAGCAGTTCTTC.

The chain is built from TRBV28 and TRBJ2-4; D unresolved. The CDR3 length is 14 residues. Trimming pared 5 bases from V and 7 bases from J, leaving 15 bases between. The germline V gene encodes CDR1 MDHEN and CDR2 SYDVKM. The CDR3 bases are TGTGCCAGCAGTGCCGGAGTAAGTCCTAACATTCAGTACTTC. Protein: CASSAGVSPNIQYF. Looking up the rest from reference TRBV28 and TRBJ2-4 gives the full variable domain: DVKVTQSSRYLVKRTGEKVFLECVQDMDHENMFWYRQDPGLGLRLIYFSYDVKMKEKGDIPEGYSVSREKKERFSLILESASTNQTSMYLCASSAGVSPNIQYFGAGTRLSVL.

The chain couples TRBV7-9 to TRBJ2-2; perhaps TRBD1 as D (6 bases). Per germline, CDR1 SEHNR and CDR2 FQNEAQ (reference sequence). With 3 bases removed from V and 0 bases from J, the gap between germline ends came to 8 bases. CDR3 length: 15 residues. The CDR3 DNA reads as TGTGCCAGCAGCTTCCGACAGGCGAACACCGGGGAGCTGTTTTTT. Protein sequence: CASSFRQANTGELFF.

Only one count was recorded for this clone. The chain carries TRBV5-1 and TRBJ2-7; TRBD2 might be the D (7 bases). This CDR3 is 15 amino acids long. Germline CDR1 reads SGHRS; CDR2 reads YFSETQ. Trimming removed 0 bases at V and 4 bases at J, with 14 bases between. In DNA form, the CDR3 reads TGCGCCAGCAGCTTGGTGGCAGGGGAGGGGTACGAGCAGTACTTC. The encoded protein is CASSLVAGEGYEQYF.